The source of this TCR beta chain is a study of blood T cells in healthy people across ages. Then a second PCR, running roughly 6 to 11 cycles, was carried out with a sample-barcoded 5' primer and a J-beta primer mix. Tags on each cDNA molecule came from a template-switch adaptor with 12 random nucleotides. Using its own MiXCR run on the 5' RACE reads, TCRdb lists one record per CDR3 protein. Counted here are 730,000 or so distinct CDR3 sequences, roughly two fifths occurring once; the ten biggest clones make up approximately 22%. It was about 10 milliliters of peripheral blood that were drawn from each donor. This clonotype was obtained from a woman aged 60-75 years in good health. The sample comprised blood.

The CDR3 is CSVGKSYYEQYF. Here the CDR3 DNA reads TGCAGCGTGGGCAAGTCGTACTACGAGCAGTACTTC. The chain joins TRBV29-1 to TRBJ2-4; no firm D call. The J call is doubtful: the DNA matches TRBJ2-7 better. The CDR3 spans 12 residues. Germline-derived CDR1 and CDR2 are SQVTM and ANQGSEA.